This is a list of T cell receptor beta chains from one sample in a study of shared clonotypes between healthy human individuals. Clones were read by immunoSEQ multiplex PCR, and TCRdb kept only the in-frame ones, dropping some. The sample holds about 600,000 clones; around 80% are singletons and the top ten take more than 10%. The specimen was PBMCs. The receptors originated from a woman aged 40-49 years in good health. Some clones in this sample may be carry-over from other donors' samples. CDR3s leave out the opening cysteine and the closing phenylalanine or tryptophan. A D gene is named only where the DNA matches it firmly.

CDR3: ASSGGSQPQH
length: 10
D: NA
V: TRBV10-2

CDR3: ASSVEPAKSYNEQF
length: 14
D: NA
V: TRBV9

CDR3: ASSPQGAGNQPQH
length: 13
D: TRBD1
V: TRBV7-9

CDR3: ATSGMPTRGNEKLF
length: 14
D: NA
V: TRBV15

CDR3: ASSGQGQPFQETQY
length: 14
D: TRBD1
V: TRBV9

CDR3: ASSLGGSSQPQH
length: 12
D: NA
V: TRBV7-2

CDR3: ASSLGINNEQF
length: 11
D: NA
V: TRBV7-9

CDR3: AIGRPGQGSYEQY
length: 13
D: TRBD1
V: TRBV10-3

CDR3: ASSHPGEHYGYT
length: 12
D: NA
V: TRBV4-2

CDR3: ASSLGGAGNIQY
length: 12
D: NA
V: TRBV7-2

CDR3: ASSLGPGLTYNEQF
length: 14
D: NA
V: TRBV11-2

CDR3: ASSPRGTYNEQF
length: 12
D: NA
V: TRBV7-3

CDR3: ASSPASGSQPQH
length: 12
D: NA
V: TRBV6-5

CDR3: ASSPWGRAEYNEQF
length: 14
D: NA
V: TRBV5-1

CDR3: AWSQGLSGNTIY
length: 12
D: NA
V: TRBV30

CDR3: ASSVTGTAHQPQH
length: 13
D: TRBD1
V: TRBV6-1

CDR3: SVAPSGDVVGTQY
length: 13
D: TRBD2
V: TRBV29-1

CDR3: ASSLGTSADTQY
length: 12
D: TRBD2
V: TRBV7-7

CDR3: ASSAHPTGELF
length: 11
D: NA
V: TRBV6-1

CDR3: ASSQAVGLVSSSSYNEQF
length: 18
D: TRBD2
V: TRBV4-1

CDR3: ASRSGQGASYEQY
length: 13
D: TRBD1
V: TRBV28

CDR3: ASRRGTYTEAF
length: 11
D: NA
V: TRBV19

CDR3: ASSRQATNEKLF
length: 12
D: NA
V: TRBV7-8

CDR3: ASSPLTSSGELF
length: 12
D: NA
V: TRBV6-5

CDR3: ASSISSQETQY
length: 11
D: NA
V: TRBV19

CDR3: ASSQRGTGGQETQY
length: 14
D: TRBD2
V: TRBV14

CDR3: ASSDRRNQPQH
length: 11
D: NA
V: TRBV19

CDR3: ASSFYTGYT
length: 9
D: NA
V: TRBV7-9

CDR3: ASSLGQTTDTQY
length: 12
D: TRBD1
V: TRBV5-1

CDR3: ASSTIPGDEQF
length: 11
D: NA
V: TRBV27